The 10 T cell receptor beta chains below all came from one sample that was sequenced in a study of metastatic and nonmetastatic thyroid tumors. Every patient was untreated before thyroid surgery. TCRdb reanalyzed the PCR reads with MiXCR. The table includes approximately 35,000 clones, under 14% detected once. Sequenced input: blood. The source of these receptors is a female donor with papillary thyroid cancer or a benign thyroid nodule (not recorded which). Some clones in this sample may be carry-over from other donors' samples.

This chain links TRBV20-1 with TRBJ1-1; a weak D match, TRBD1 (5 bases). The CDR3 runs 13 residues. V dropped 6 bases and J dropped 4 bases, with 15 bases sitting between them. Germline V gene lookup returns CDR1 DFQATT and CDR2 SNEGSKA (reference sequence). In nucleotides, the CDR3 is TGCAGTGCCCTCGGGACTGGGCCCACTGAAGCTTTCTTT. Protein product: CSALGTGPTEAFF.

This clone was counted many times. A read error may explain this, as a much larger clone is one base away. The CDR3 sequence: CASGQGNGNTIYF. The CDR3 DNA reads TGTGCCAGCGGCCAGGGTAATGGAAACACCATATATTTT. The chain is built from TRBV6-1 and TRBJ1-3, with TRBD1 as a possible D gene (5 bases). The V end lost 8 bases, the J end lost 3 bases, and 11 bases lay between the germline ends. CDR3 length: 13 amino acids. Germline V lookup: CDR1 MNHNS, CDR2 SASEGT.

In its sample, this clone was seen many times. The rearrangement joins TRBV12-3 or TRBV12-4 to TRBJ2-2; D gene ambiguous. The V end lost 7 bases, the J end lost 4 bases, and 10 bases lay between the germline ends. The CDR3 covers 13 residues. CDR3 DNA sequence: TGTGCCAGCACCCATCAAATCACCGGGGAGCTGTTTTTT. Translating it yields CASTHQITGELFF.

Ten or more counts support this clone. The DNA of the CDR3 is TGCAGTGCTTCCCGGACAGTCACTGAAGCTTTCTTT. Translated, it gives CSASRTVTEAFF. The V call is TRBV20-1, the J call TRBJ1-1; D is perhaps TRBD1 (6 bases). CDR3 length equals 12 residues. CDR1 is DFQATT and CDR2 is SNEGSKA in the germline V gene (reference sequence). V was pared by 5 bases and J by 4 bases, with 11 bases between.

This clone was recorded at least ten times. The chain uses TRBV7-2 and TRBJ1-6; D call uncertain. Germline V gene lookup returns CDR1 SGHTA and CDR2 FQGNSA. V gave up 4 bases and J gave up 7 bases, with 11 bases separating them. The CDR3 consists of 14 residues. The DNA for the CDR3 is TGTGCCAGCAGCTCTTGGCAGGCGAATTCACCCCTCCACTTT. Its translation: CASSSWQANSPLHF.

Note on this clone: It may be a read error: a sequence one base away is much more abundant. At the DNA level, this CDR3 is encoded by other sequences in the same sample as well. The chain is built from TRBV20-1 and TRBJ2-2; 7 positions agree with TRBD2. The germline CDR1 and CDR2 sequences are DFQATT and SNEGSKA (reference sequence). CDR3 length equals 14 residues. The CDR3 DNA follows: TGCAGTGCCGATACTAGCGAGGGCACCGGGGAGCTGTTTTTC. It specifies CSADTSEGTGELFF.

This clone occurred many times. The CDR3 loop reads CASSRWGTLNNEQFF. The CDR3 coding sequence is TGTGCCAGCAGCCGATGGGGGACCCTGAACAATGAGCAGTTCTTC. The chain combines TRBV3-1 with TRBJ2-1; tentatively, D is TRBD1 or TRBD2 (5 bases each). Germline CDR1 and CDR2: LGHDT and YNNKEL (reference sequence). V dropped 4 bases and J dropped 5 bases, with 15 bases sitting between them. The CDR3 spans 15 residues.

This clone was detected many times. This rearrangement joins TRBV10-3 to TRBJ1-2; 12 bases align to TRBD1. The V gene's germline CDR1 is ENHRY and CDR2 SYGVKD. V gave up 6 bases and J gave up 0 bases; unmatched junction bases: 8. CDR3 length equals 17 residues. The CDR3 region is CAISRDRGRNANYGYTF. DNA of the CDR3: TGTGCCATCAGCCGGGACAGGGGGCGAAACGCTAACTATGGCTACACCTTC.

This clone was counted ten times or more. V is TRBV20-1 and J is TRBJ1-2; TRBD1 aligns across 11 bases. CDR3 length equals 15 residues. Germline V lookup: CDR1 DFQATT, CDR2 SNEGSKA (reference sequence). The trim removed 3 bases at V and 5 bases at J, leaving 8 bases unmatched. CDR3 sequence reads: CSARDRGRGGYGYTF. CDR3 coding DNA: TGCAGTGCTAGGGACAGGGGGCGCGGAGGGTATGGCTACACCTTC.

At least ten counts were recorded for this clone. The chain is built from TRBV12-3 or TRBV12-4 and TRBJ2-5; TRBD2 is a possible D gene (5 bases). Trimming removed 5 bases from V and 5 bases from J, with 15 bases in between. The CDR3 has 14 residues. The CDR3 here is CASSRAGGLETQYF. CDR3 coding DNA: TGTGCCAGCAGTAGGGCCGGAGGTCTGGAGACCCAGTACTTC.